The 30 T cell receptor beta chains below were found in one sample sequenced in a study of blood T cell repertoires in COVID-19. The method was immunoSEQ multiplex PCR; TCRdb's version includes in-frame clones alone and lacks a portion of them. The sample has over 50,000 clones; more than 75% are singletons. Sequencing was carried out using peripheral blood. These receptors were taken from a man aged 55 to 70 with acute or convalescent COVID-19.

J is TRBJ2-7 and V is TRBV11-2, with D possibly matching TRBD1 (6 bases). This CDR3 region has 14 residues. Trimming removed 5 bases from V and 3 bases from J, with 14 bases in between. Germline assignment: CDR1 SGHAT and CDR2 FQNNGV. Written as DNA, the CDR3 is TGTGCCAGCAGCCCACTTAAAGGGGGCTACGAGCAGTACTTC. It translates to CASSPLKGGYEQYF.

The chain links TRBV6-5 to TRBJ2-7; possible D gene TRBD1, 6 bases. The V gene's germline CDR1 is MNHEY and CDR2 SVGAGI. The V end was cut by 6 bases, the J end by 4 bases, with 16 bases between. The CDR3 runs 14 residues. The CDR3 spells CASSRTGNRYEQYF. CDR3 DNA sequence: TGTGCCAGCAGCCGAACAGGGAACCGTTACGAGCAGTACTTC.

The V gene is TRBV6-2 or TRBV6-3, the J gene TRBJ2-7; no reliable D call. Germline CDR1 MNHEY, CDR2 SVGEGT. Trimming pared 6 bases from V and 5 bases from J, leaving 23 bases between. The CDR3 loop spans 16 amino acids. CDR3 coding DNA: TGTGCCAGCAGCAATATGGCAAAGAGGTTTGCGAACGAGCAGTACTTC. This sequence encodes CASSNMAKRFANEQYF.

The V and J genes are TRBV4-2 and TRBJ1-1; D uncertain. There are 16 residues in the CDR3. V lost 0 bases to trimming and J lost 2 bases, with 13 bases between them. Germline CDR1 LGHNA, CDR2 YNFKEQ. CDR3 in DNA: TGTGCCAGCAGCCAAGATTGGGCAGAGGGAAACACTGAAGCTTTCTTT. This translates into CASSQDWAEGNTEAFF.

This chain joins TRBV21-1 and TRBJ1-1. TRBV21-1 constitutes a pseudogene. The CDR3 runs to 18 residues. The CDR3 DNA follows: TGTGCCAGCAGCAAAGAGGGAGTCGCAGGGAGGTGGAACACTGAAGCTTTCTTT. Protein: CASSKEGVAGRWNTEAFF.

CDR3 nucleotides: TGTGCCAGCAGCCAAGGACAGGGAGGAAACACCATATATTTT. As protein: CASSQGQGGNTIYF. The chain couples TRBV14 to TRBJ1-3, with TRBD1 identical over 7 bases. Trimming removed 1 base from V and 4 bases from J; junction bases left unmatched: 1. The CDR3 has 14 residues. Germline lookup yields CDR1 SGHDN and CDR2 FVKESK. Filled out from reference TRBV14 and TRBJ1-3, the complete variable domain reads EAGVTQFPSHSVIEKGQTVTLRCDPISGHDNLYWYRRVMGKEIKFLLHFVKESKQDESGMPNNRFLAERTGGTYSTLKVQPAELEDSGVYFCASSQGQGGNTIYFGEGSWLTVV.

This chain joins TRBV6-6 and TRBJ2-1, with D maybe TRBD2 (5 bases). Trimming shortened V by 2 bases and J by 8 bases, and 10 bases separated the two germline ends. Germline lookup yields CDR1 MNHNY and CDR2 SVGAGI (reference sequence). This CDR3 region has 13 residues. The CDR3 bases are TGTGCCAGCAGTTACCCAACGGGGTATGAGCAGTTCTTC. It specifies CASSYPTGYEQFF.

The rearrangement uses TRBV7-6 and TRBJ2-1, with 9 nucleotides matching TRBD2. V lost 5 bases, J lost 2 bases, and 10 bases stayed unmatched. Germline V lookup: CDR1 SGHVS, CDR2 FNYEAQ. The CDR3 loop spans 17 amino acids. In DNA, the CDR3 is TGTGCCAGCAGCCCCAACCAAGGCGGGGGGGCCTACAATGAGCAGTTCTTC. This gives the protein CASSPNQGGGAYNEQFF.

J is TRBJ2-5 and V is TRBV19; 7 positions match TRBD2. V lost 10 bases, J lost 5 bases, and 13 bases stayed unmatched. This CDR3 spans 14 amino acids. Germline V gives CDR1 LNHDA, CDR2 SQIVND (reference sequence). Here the CDR3 reads CATSSAGVGETQYF. CDR3 sequence (DNA): TGTGCCACCTCATCGGCGGGGGTAGGGGAGACCCAGTACTTC.

V gene TRBV19 combines with J gene TRBJ2-3, with 10 bases matching TRBD1. The V gene's germline CDR1 is LNHDA and CDR2 SQIVND (reference sequence). This CDR3 has 14 amino acids. Unmatched junction bases numbered 5, after V lost 8 bases and J lost 3 bases. The CDR3 DNA follows: TGTGCCAGTTCGGACAGGGGGTTGACAGATACGCAGTATTTT. This sequence encodes CASSDRGLTDTQYF. The full variable domain, with the rest looked up from reference TRBV19 and TRBJ2-3, is DGGITQSPKYLFRKEGQNVTLSCEQNLNHDAMYWYRQDPGQGLRLIYYSQIVNDFQKGDIAEGYSVSREKKESFPLTVTSAQKNPTAFYLCASSDRGLTDTQYFGPGTRLTVL.

The gene calls are TRBV4-2 and TRBJ2-2; 12 bases line up with TRBD1. The V gene's germline CDR1 is LGHNA and CDR2 YNFKEQ. The CDR3 length is 15 residues. The trim removed 4 bases at V and 8 bases at J, leaving 5 bases unmatched. CDR3 protein: CASSPGQGATGELFF. The CDR3 DNA follows: TGTGCCAGCAGCCCGGGACAGGGGGCGACTGGGGAGCTGTTTTTT.

This chain links TRBV5-1 with TRBJ2-3, with 8 bases identical to TRBD2. The V and J ends lost 4 bases and 3 bases, in that order; junction bases with no gene match: 10. The CDR3 loop spans 16 amino acids. Looked up from germline, CDR1 is SGHRS and CDR2 is YFSETQ. CDR3 residues: CASSSGSLRGTDTQYF. DNA of the CDR3: TGCGCCAGCAGCAGCGGGAGTTTAAGGGGAACAGATACGCAGTATTTT.

The chain links TRBV21-1 to TRBJ1-1; TRBD1 is taken as the D call from the table, unchecked against the DNA. TRBV21-1 is a known pseudogene. The CDR3 has 15 amino acids. The CDR3 loop reads CASRMSDRGNTEAFF. CDR3 nucleotides: TGTGCCAGCAGAATGTCGGACAGGGGAAACACTGAAGCTTTCTTT.

The chain joins TRBV18 to TRBJ1-5; 7 bases match TRBD1. The CDR3 totals 14 residues. The germline gives CDR1 KGHSH, CDR2 LQKENI. The trim removed 8 bases at V and 5 bases at J, leaving 9 bases unmatched. CDR3 amino acids: CASGQALTDQPQHF. CDR3 DNA: TGTGCCAGCGGACAGGCTTTGACTGATCAGCCCCAGCATTTT. The full variable domain, its missing parts supplied by reference TRBV18 and TRBJ1-5, is NAGVMQNPRHLVRRRGQEARLRCSPMKGHSHVYWYRQLPEEGLKFMVYLQKENIIDESGMPKERFSAEFPKEGPSILRIQQVVRGDSAAYFCASGQALTDQPQHFGDGTRLSIL.

A few counts support this clone. The gene calls are TRBV29-1 and TRBJ1-1, with D unclear. In germline, CDR1 is SQVTM, CDR2 ANQGSEA. The CDR3 covers 17 residues. The V gene lost 1 base and the J gene lost 0 bases, with 18 bases spanning the gap. The CDR3 sequence is CSVEVFREREMNTEAFF. As DNA, the CDR3 is TGCAGCGTTGAAGTTTTCCGGGAGAGGGAAATGAACACTGAAGCTTTCTTT.

J is TRBJ2-3 and V is TRBV9; perhaps TRBD2 as D (6 bases). This CDR3 region has 16 residues. Germline-derived CDR1 and CDR2 are SGDLS and YYNGEE. Trimming left V 0 bases short and J 2 bases short, with 13 bases between. The chain's CDR3 is CASSVGAGSYTDTQYF. The CDR3 nucleotides are TGTGCCAGCAGCGTAGGTGCGGGGTCCTACACAGATACGCAGTATTTT.

In this sample, this clone turned up once. V and J are TRBV9 and TRBJ2-5, with 8 bases fitting TRBD1. V shed 0 bases, J shed 2 bases, and the junction held 3 bases outside the gene matches. CDR1 is SGDLS and CDR2 is YYNGEE in the germline V gene. The CDR3 spans 15 residues. CDR3 coding DNA: TGTGCCAGCAGCGTAGGAAGGACAGGGCAAGAGACCCAGTACTTC. Residues: CASSVGRTGQETQYF.

This clone was seen more than once but under ten times. The chain has TRBV11-2 and TRBJ1-3; 10 bases fit TRBD1. The CDR3 is 16 amino acids. Germline CDR1 and CDR2: SGHAT and FQNNGV. The J segment lost 0 bases and the V segment lost 2 bases, leaving 1 base of the junction unmatched. Written as DNA, the CDR3 is TGTGCCAGCAGCTTAAGGGACAGGGGCTCTGGAAACACCATATATTTT. Translating gives CASSLRDRGSGNTIYF.

The gene calls are TRBV11-2 and TRBJ2-7; perhaps TRBD1 as D (5 bases). The V gene lost 4 bases and the J gene lost 4 bases, with 14 bases spanning the gap. CDR1 is SGHAT, CDR2 FQNNGV, per germline. The CDR3 length is 14 residues. CDR3 DNA sequence: TGTGCCAGCAGCTCACTCCCCAGGGTTTACGAGCAGTACTTC. Its translation is CASSSLPRVYEQYF. Based on the CDR3 plus reference TRBV11-2 and TRBJ2-7, the full variable domain is EAGVAQSPRYKIIEKRQSVAFWCNPISGHATLYWYQQILGQGPKLLIQFQNNGVVDDSQLPKDRFSAERLKGVDSTLKIQPAKLEDSAVYLCASSSLPRVYEQYFGPGTRLTVT.

In its sample, this clone was seen once. The chain recombines TRBV7-8 with TRBJ2-1, with D perhaps TRBD2 (5 bases). Per germline, CDR1 SGHVS and CDR2 FQNEAQ. V was shortened by 0 bases and J by 0 bases, with 6 bases between the two germline ends. The CDR3 covers 15 residues. The CDR3 loop is CASSLAGSSYNEQFF. The CDR3 bases are TGTGCCAGCAGCTTAGCGGGGAGCTCCTACAATGAGCAGTTCTTC.

A few counts support this clone. The chain uses TRBV4-3 and TRBJ2-3, with 7 bases aligning to TRBD1. This CDR3 region has 14 residues. The V segment lost 1 base and the J segment 6 bases; nucleotides outside the gene matches: 4. CDR1 and CDR2 from the germline V gene are LGHNA and YSLEER. As DNA, the CDR3 is TGCGCCAGCAGCCAAGGAGGGGGCGGGGATACGCAGTATTTT. It codes for CASSQGGGGDTQYF.

The chain employs TRBV2 and TRBJ1-4, with 7 bases matching TRBD1. V gave up 4 bases and J gave up 7 bases; unmatched junction bases: 9. The CDR3 consists of 15 residues. The germline CDR1 and CDR2 sequences are SNHLY and FYNNEI. CDR3 in DNA: TGTGCCAGCAGTGTAGGGGGCAGGGCGGCTGAAAAACTGTTTTTT. As protein: CASSVGGRAAEKLFF. Variable domain in full (rest from reference TRBV2 and TRBJ1-4): EPEVTQTPSHQVTQMGQEVILRCVPISNHLYFYWYRQILGQKVEFLVSFYNNEISEKSEIFDDQFSVERPDGSNFTLKIRSTKLEDSAMYFCASSVGGRAAEKLFFGSGTQLSVL.

The V call is TRBV13, the J call TRBJ2-7, with 7 bases fitting TRBD1. The CDR3 extends over 15 amino acids. The trim removed 5 bases at V and 0 bases at J, leaving 7 bases unmatched. The germline V gene encodes CDR1 PRHDT and CDR2 FYEKMQ (reference sequence). The chain's CDR3 is CASSRVQGNSYEQYF. CDR3 nucleotides: TGTGCCAGCAGCCGAGTACAGGGGAACTCCTACGAGCAGTACTTC.

The chain is built from TRBV10-1 and TRBJ2-7; D is possibly TRBD1 (6 bases). Deletions cut 3 bases from V and 3 bases from J, with 15 bases between. The CDR3 is 15 residues long. CDR1 is WNHNN and CDR2 is SYGVQD in the germline V gene (reference sequence). CDR3 protein: CASSDARGSIYEQYF. The CDR3 DNA reads TGCGCCAGCAGTGATGCCAGGGGAAGTATCTACGAGCAGTACTTC.

The chain is built from TRBV9 and TRBJ2-3; tentatively, D is TRBD2 (6 bases). Germline CDR1 reads SGDLS; CDR2 reads YYNGEE. This CDR3 is built from 13 residues. Trimming removed 4 bases from V and 10 bases from J, with 16 bases in between. DNA for the CDR3: TGTGCCAGCAGCCCACCAACGACGGGGGCGCAGTATTTT. Protein product: CASSPPTTGAQYF. The variable domain in full, completed from reference TRBV9 and TRBJ2-3, reads DSGVTQTPKHLITATGQRVTLRCSPRSGDLSVYWYQQSLDQGLQFLIQYYNGEERAKGNILERFSAQQFPDLHSELNLSSLELGDSALYFCASSPPTTGAQYFGPGTRLTVL.

The gene calls are TRBV7-2 and TRBJ2-5; TRBD2 aligns across 10 bases. This CDR3 is built from 19 residues. Unmatched junction bases numbered 20, after V lost 5 bases and J lost 5 bases. Germline V CDR1 and CDR2: SGHTA, FQGNSA. CDR3 in DNA: TGTGCCAGCAGCCCGAGGAGGGTGATCTCTAGCGGGAGTATGGAGACCCAGTACTTC. It translates to CASSPRRVISSGSMETQYF.

The chain carries TRBV5-1 and TRBJ1-1; D is unresolved. V lost 4 bases and J 2 bases, leaving 12 bases between the germline ends. The CDR3 totals 14 residues. Germline CDR1 is SGHRS and CDR2 is YFSETQ. As DNA, the CDR3 is TGCGCCAGCAGCCCCGCGGGATCTAACACTGAAGCTTTCTTT. This translates into CASSPAGSNTEAFF.

The chain recombines TRBV21-1 with TRBJ2-5; TRBD2 is taken as the D call from the table, unchecked against the DNA. TRBV21-1 is a recognized pseudogene. The CDR3 consists of 12 residues. In DNA form, the CDR3 reads TGTGCCAGCAGCAAAAGGAGGGAGACCCAGTACTTC. Translation: CASSKRRETQYF.

This clone was recorded only once. The chain employs TRBV21-1 and TRBJ1-2; the table's D call of TRBD1 was not tested on the DNA. TRBV21-1 is labeled a pseudogene. CDR3 size: 14 residues. In DNA form, the CDR3 reads TGTGCCAGCAGCCCAGAGGGCAGGGGCCCTGGCTACACCTTC. Amino acid sequence: CASSPEGRGPGYTF.

The V and J genes are TRBV7-2 and TRBJ1-6; D not resolved. Germline V gives CDR1 SGHTA, CDR2 FQGNSA. The CDR3 sequence is 15 residues long. V dropped 3 bases and J dropped 9 bases, with 15 bases sitting between them. The CDR3 loop is CASSFGRVLASPLHF. The CDR3 nucleotides are TGTGCCAGCAGCTTCGGGAGAGTGTTAGCTTCACCCCTCCACTTT.